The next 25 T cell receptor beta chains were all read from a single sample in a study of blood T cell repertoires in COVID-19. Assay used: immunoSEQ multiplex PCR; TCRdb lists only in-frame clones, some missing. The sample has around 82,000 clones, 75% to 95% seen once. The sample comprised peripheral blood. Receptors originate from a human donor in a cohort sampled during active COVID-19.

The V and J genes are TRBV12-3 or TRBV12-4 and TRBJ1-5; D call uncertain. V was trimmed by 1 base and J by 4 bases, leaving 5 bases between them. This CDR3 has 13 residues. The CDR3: CASSLERNQPQHF. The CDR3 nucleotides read TGTGCCAGCAGTTTAGAGAGGAATCAGCCCCAGCATTTT.

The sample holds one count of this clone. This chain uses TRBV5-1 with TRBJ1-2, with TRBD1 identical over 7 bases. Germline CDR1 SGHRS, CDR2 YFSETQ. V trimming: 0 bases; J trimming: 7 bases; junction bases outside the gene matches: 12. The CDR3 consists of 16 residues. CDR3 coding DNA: TGCGCCAGCAGCTTGGATTCTGGGGGCGCAGGGGGTGGCTACACCTTC. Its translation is CASSLDSGGAGGGYTF.

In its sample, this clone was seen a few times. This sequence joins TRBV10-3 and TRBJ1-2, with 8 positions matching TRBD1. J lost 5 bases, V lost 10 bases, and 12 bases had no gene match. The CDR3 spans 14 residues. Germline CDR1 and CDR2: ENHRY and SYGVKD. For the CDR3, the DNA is TGTGCCAGCCAAACGACAGGGGCGGGGTATGGCTACACCTTC. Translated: CASQTTGAGYGYTF.

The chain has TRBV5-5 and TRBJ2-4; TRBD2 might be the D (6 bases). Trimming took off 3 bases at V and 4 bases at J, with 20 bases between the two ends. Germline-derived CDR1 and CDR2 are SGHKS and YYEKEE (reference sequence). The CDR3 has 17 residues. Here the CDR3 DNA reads TGTGCCAGCAGCTCGGAGTACCGTGCGGGGTTAAAAAACATTCAGTACTTC. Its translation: CASSSEYRAGLKNIQYF.

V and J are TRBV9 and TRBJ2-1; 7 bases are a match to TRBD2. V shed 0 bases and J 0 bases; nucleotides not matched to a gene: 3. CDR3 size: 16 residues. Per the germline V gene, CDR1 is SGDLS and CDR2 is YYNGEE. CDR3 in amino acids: CASSVGVAGSYNEQFF. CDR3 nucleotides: TGTGCCAGCAGCGTAGGGGTAGCGGGCTCCTACAATGAGCAGTTCTTC. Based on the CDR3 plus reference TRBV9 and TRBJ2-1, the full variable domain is DSGVTQTPKHLITATGQRVTLRCSPRSGDLSVYWYQQSLDQGLQFLIQYYNGEERAKGNILERFSAQQFPDLHSELNLSSLELGDSALYFCASSVGVAGSYNEQFFGPGTRLTVL.

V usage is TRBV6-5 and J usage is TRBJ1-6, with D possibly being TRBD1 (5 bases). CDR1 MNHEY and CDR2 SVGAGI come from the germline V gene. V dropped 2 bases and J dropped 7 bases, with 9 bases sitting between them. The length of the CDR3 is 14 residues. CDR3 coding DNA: TGTGCCAGCAGTTACGCGGGGCTAAATTCACCCCTCCACTTT. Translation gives CASSYAGLNSPLHF.

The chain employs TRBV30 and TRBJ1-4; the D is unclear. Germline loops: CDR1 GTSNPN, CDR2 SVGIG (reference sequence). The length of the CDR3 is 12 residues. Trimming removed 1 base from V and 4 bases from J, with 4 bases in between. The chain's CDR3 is CAWSELNEKLFF. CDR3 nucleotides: TGTGCCTGGAGTGAGCTTAATGAAAAACTGTTTTTT.

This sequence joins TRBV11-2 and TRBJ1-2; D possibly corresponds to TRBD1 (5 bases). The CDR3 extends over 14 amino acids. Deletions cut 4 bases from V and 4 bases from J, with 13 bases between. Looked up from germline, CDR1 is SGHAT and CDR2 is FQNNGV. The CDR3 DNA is TGTGCCAGCAGCTCTTTGAGACAGCGCTATGGCTACACCTTC. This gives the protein CASSSLRQRYGYTF.

CDR3 nucleotide sequence: TGCGCCAGCAGCCTGAGAGATACGCAGTATTTT. Protein: CASSLRDTQYF. The chain recombines TRBV5-1 with TRBJ2-3, with no clear D. Between the trimmed V and J ends, which lost 4 bases and 5 bases, there was a span of 5 bases. CDR1 SGHRS and CDR2 YFSETQ come from the germline V gene. This CDR3 has 11 amino acids.

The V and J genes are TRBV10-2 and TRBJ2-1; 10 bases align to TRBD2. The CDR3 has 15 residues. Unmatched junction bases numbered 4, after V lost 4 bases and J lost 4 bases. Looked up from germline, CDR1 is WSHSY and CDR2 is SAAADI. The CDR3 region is CASSGSSGGYNEQFF. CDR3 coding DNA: TGCGCCAGCAGTGGATCTAGCGGGGGTTACAATGAGCAGTTCTTC.

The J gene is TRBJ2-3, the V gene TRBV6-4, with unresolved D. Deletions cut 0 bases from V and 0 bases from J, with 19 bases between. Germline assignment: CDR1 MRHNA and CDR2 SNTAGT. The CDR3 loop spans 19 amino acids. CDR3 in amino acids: CASSDSRGSGALSTDTQYF. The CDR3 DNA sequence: TGTGCCAGCAGTGACTCAAGAGGAAGTGGTGCACTTAGCACAGATACGCAGTATTTT.

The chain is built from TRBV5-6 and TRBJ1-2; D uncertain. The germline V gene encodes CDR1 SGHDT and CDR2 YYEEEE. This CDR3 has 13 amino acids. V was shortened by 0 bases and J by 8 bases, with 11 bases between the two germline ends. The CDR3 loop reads CASSLAGLEGYTF. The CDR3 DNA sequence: TGTGCCAGCAGCTTGGCCGGGTTGGAGGGCTACACCTTC. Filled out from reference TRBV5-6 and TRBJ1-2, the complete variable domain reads DAGVTQSPTHLIKTRGQQVTLRCSPKSGHDTVSWYQQALGQGPQFIFQYYEEEERQRGNFPDRFSGHQFPNYSSELNVNALLLGDSALYLCASSLAGLEGYTFGSGTRLTVV.

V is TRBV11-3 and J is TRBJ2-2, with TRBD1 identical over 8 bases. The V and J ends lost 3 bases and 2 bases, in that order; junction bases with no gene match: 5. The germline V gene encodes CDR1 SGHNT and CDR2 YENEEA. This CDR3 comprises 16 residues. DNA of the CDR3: TGTGCCAGCAGCTTCCAGGGGGCGACTAACACCGGGGAGCTGTTTTTT. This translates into CASSFQGATNTGELFF.

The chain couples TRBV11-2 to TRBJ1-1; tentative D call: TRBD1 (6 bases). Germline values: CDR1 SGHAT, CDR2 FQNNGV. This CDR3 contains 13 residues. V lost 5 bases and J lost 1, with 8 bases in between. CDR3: CASSQQGNTEAFF. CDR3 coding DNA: TGTGCCAGCAGCCAACAGGGGAACACTGAAGCTTTCTTT.

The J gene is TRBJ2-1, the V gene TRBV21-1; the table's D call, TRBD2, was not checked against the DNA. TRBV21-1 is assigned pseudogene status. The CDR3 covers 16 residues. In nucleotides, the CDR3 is TGTGCCAGCAGCAAAGAAGGCCTAGCGGGGGTAAGGGAGCAGTTCTTC. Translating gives CASSKEGLAGVREQFF.

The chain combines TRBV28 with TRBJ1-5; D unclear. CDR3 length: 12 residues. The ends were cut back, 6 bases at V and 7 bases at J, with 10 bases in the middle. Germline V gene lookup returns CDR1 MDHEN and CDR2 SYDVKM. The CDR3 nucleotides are TGTGCCAGCAGCGGGAGTCTGCAGCCCCAGCATTTT. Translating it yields CASSGSLQPQHF.

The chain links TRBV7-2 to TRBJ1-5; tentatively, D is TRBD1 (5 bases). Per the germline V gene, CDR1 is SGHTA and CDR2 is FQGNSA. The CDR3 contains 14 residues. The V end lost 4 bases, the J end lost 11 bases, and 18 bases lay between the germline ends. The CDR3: CASSSDSGGGSQHF. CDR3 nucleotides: TGTGCCAGCAGCTCGGACTCCGGTGGGGGGTCCCAGCATTTT.

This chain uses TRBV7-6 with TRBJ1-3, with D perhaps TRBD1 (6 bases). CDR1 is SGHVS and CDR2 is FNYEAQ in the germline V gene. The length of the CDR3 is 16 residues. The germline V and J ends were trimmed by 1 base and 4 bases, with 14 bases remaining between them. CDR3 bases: TGTGCCAGCAGCTTAGTTGCGGGGGCGAACGGAAACACCATATATTTT. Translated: CASSLVAGANGNTIYF.

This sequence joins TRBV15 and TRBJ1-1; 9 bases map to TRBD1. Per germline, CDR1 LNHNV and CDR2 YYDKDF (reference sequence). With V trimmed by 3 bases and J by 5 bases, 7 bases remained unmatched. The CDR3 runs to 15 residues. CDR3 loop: CATSRGQGHWTEAFF. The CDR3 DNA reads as TGTGCCACCAGCAGGGGACAGGGACATTGGACTGAAGCTTTCTTT. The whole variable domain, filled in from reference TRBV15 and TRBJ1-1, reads DAMVIQNPRYQVTQFGKPVTLSCSQTLNHNVMYWYQQKSSQAPKLLFHYYDKDFNNEADTPDNFQSRRPNTSFCFLDIRSPGLGDTAMYLCATSRGQGHWTEAFFGQGTRLTVV.

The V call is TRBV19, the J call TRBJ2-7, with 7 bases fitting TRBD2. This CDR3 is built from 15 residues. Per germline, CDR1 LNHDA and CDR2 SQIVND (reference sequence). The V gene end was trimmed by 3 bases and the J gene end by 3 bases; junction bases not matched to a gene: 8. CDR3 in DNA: TGTGCCAGTAGTATTGGACCGGGACTACTCTACGAGCAGTACTTC. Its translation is CASSIGPGLLYEQYF.

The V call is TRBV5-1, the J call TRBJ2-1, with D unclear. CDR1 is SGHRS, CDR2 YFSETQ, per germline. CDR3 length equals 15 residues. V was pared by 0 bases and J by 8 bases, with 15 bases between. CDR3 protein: CASSLATQVRDEQFF. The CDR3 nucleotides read TGCGCCAGCAGCTTGGCCACTCAGGTTCGCGATGAGCAGTTCTTC.

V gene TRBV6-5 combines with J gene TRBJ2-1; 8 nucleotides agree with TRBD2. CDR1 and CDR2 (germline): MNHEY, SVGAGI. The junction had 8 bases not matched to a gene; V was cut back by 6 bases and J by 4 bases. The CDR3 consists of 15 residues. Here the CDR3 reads CASRLPGLGYNEQFF. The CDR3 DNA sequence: TGTGCCAGCAGACTCCCGGGACTAGGGTACAATGAGCAGTTCTTC.

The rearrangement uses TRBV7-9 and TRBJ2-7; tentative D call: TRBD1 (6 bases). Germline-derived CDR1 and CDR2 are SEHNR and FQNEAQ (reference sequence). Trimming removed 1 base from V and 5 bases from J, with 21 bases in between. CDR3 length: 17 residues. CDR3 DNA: TGTGCCAGCAGCTTAGGTCCTGGGGGCCGGGACGTAGACGAGCAGTACTTC. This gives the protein CASSLGPGGRDVDEQYF.

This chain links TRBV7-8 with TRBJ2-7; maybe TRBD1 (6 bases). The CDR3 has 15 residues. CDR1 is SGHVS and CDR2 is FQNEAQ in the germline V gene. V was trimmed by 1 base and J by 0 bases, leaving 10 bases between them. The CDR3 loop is CASSLGAGASYEQYF. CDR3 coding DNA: TGTGCCAGCAGCTTAGGGGCAGGGGCCTCCTACGAGCAGTACTTC.

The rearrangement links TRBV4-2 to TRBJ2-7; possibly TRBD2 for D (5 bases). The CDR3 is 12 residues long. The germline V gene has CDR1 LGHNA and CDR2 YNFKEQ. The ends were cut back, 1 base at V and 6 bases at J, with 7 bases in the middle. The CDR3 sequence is CASSQVGGEQYF. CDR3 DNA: TGTGCCAGCAGCCAAGTAGGAGGCGAGCAGTACTTC.